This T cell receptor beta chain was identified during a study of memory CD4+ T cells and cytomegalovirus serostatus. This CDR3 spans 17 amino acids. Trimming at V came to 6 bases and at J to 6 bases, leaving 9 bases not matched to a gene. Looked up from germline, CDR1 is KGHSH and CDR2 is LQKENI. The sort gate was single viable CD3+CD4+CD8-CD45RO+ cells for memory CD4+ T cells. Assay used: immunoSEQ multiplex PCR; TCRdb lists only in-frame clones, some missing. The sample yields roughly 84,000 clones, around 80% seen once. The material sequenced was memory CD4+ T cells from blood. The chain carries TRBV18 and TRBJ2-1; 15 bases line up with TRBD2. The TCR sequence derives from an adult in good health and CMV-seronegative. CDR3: CASSPGLAGGPSNEQFF. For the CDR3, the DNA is TGTGCCAGCTCTCCCGGACTAGCGGGGGGGCCCAGCAATGAGCAGTTCTTC.